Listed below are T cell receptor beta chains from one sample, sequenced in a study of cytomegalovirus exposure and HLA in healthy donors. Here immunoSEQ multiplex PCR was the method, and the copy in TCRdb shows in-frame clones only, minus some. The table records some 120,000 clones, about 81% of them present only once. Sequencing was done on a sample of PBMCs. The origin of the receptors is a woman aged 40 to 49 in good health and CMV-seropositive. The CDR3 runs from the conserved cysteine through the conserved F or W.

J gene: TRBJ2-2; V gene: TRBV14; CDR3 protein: CASSQDRDWRGTGELFF
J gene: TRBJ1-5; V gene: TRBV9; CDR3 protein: CASSVGRSNQPQHF
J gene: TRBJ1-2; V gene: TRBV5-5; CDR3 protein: CASSLTLNYGYTF
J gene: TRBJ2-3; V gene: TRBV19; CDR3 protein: CASKGVAVSGRRVWADTQYF
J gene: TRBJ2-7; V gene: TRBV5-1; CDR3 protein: CASSLAPPEVLQYF
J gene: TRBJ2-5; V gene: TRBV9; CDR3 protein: CASSVVTSDRYQETQYF
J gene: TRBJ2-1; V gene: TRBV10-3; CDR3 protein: CAISPAGTSGDNEQFF
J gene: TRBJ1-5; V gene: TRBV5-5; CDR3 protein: CASSLGPVGNQPQHF
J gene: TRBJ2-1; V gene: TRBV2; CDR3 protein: CASSAPGTSGGRTSYNEQFF
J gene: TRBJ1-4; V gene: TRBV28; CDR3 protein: CASSSRQSTNEKLFF
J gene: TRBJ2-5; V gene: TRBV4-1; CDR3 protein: CASSQVGTRETQYF
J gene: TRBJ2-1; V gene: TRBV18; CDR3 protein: CASSPSGVSNEQFF
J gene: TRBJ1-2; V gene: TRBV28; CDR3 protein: CASSPLDSENYGYTF
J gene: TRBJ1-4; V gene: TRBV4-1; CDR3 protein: CASSQPTGGNEKLFF
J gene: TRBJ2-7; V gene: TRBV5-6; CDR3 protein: CASSAGTEEYF